A selection of T cell receptor beta chains follows, all from one sample in a study of memory CD8 T cells in hepatitis C reinfection. Only in-frame clones appear in the TCRdb table, and some are missing; sequencing was by immunoSEQ multiplex PCR. This sample has tens of thousands of clones, with more than 75% found just once. Material: naive CD8+ T cells sorted from blood. The source of these receptors is a young man with hepatitis C virus infection. CDR3s include the opening cysteine and the closing phenylalanine or tryptophan. The D gene is left open where the match is weak. Clone size is stated in some rows and not others, as once, few, many or a class when expanded.

>TRBJ2-7|-|TRBV9|TRBD2
CASSVGTSGSYEQYF
TGTGCCAGCAGCGTAGGGACTAGCGGGAGCTACGAGCAGTACTTC
>TRBJ2-1|-|TRBV25-1|-
CASSDLAGSISEQFF
TGTGCCAGCAGTGACCTCGCCGGTAGCATCAGTGAGCAGTTCTTC
>TRBJ2-3|-|TRBV4-3|-
CASRAFVLSTDTQYF
TGCGCCAGCCGCGCTTTCGTCCTAAGCACAGATACGCAGTATTTT
>TRBJ2-7|once|TRBV4-1|TRBD1
CASSQVQGAYEQYF
TGCGCCAGCAGCCAAGTCCAGGGGGCCTACGAGCAGTACTTC
>TRBJ2-6|-|TRBV10-3|-
CAISDDTYSGANVLTF
TGTGCCATCAGTGACGACACTTACTCTGGGGCCAACGTCCTGACTTTC
>TRBJ2-7|-|TRBV6-5|-
CASSYLTDSSYEQYF
TGTGCCAGCAGTTACTTAACGGACAGCTCCTACGAGCAGTACTTC
>TRBJ2-3|-|TRBV12-5|TRBD1
CASGSGTGGPLDTQYF
TGTGCTAGTGGTTCCGGGACAGGAGGCCCGTTGGATACGCAGTATTTT
>TRBJ2-1|-|TRBV7-9|TRBD2
CASTPTSGTSYNEQFF
TGTGCCAGCACCCCGACTAGCGGCACTTCCTACAATGAGCAGTTCTTC
>TRBJ2-1|-|TRBV27|-
CASSPDPLLASRYNEQFF
TGTGCCAGCAGTCCCGACCCCCTCCTAGCGAGTAGGTACAATGAGCAGTTCTTC
>TRBJ2-7|-|TRBV4-1|TRBD2
CASSLAGEQYF
TGCGCCAGCAGCCTAGCGGGAGAGCAGTACTTC
>TRBJ1-1|-|TRBV10-3|TRBD1
CAISESTGTTEAFF
TGTGCCATCAGTGAGTCGACAGGGACCACTGAAGCTTTCTTT
>TRBJ2-7|few|TRBV5-6|-
CASSLDTRGGQYF
TGTGCCAGCAGCTTGGATACTCGGGGAGGGCAGTACTTC
>TRBJ2-1|-|TRBV7-9|-
CASSSPVGGSYNEQFF
TGTGCCAGCAGCTCCCCAGTGGGGGGATCCTACAATGAGCAGTTCTTC
>TRBJ2-3|-|TRBV6-1|TRBD1
CASSDPWTGGPDTQYF
TGTGCCAGCAGTGATCCCTGGACAGGGGGACCAGATACGCAGTATTTT
>TRBJ1-6|-|TRBV4-1|-
CASSQEDSLNSPLHF
TGCGCCAGCAGCCAAGAGGACAGCCTTAATTCACCCCTCCACTTT